The sequence of this TCR beta chain was determined in a study of patients and donors after allogeneic stem cell transplantation. This CDR3 region has 16 residues. Trimming at V came to 2 bases and at J to 4 bases, leaving 9 bases not matched to a gene. Per germline, CDR1 SGHRS and CDR2 YFSETQ. This clonotype showed up just a few times. Via MiXCR, TCRdb re-called the RT-PCR reads, giving one row per CDR3 protein. The table records around 200,000 distinct CDR3 sequences, around 40% of them present only once. Sample: blood, either unsorted or a sorted T cell fraction (not recorded which). This sequence originates from a human donor who was either an allogeneic HSCT recipient or a stem cell or donor lymphocyte infusion donor (not recorded which). It is not recorded whose cells these are; they may come from a transplant donor. The chain employs TRBV5-1 and TRBJ1-5, with TRBD1 matching over 7 bases. The CDR3 region is CASSLLPGQPNQPQHF. In DNA, the CDR3 is TGCGCCAGCAGCTTACTCCCGGGACAGCCTAATCAGCCCCAGCATTTT.